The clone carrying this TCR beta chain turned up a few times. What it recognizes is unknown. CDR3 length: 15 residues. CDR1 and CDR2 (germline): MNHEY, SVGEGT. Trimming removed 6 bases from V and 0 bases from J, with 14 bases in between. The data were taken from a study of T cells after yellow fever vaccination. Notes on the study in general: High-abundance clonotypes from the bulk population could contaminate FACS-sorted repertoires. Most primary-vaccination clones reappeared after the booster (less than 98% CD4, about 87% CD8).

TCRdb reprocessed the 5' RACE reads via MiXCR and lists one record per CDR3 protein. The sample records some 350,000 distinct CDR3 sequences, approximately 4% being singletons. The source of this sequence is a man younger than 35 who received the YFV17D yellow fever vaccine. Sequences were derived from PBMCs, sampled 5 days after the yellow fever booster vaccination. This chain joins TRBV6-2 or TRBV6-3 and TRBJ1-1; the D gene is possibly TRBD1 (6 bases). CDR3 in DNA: TGTGCCAGCAGCCTCCGGGACACCATGAACACTGAAGCTTTCTTT. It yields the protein CASSLRDTMNTEAFF.